Following are 24 T cell receptor beta chains from one sample sequenced in a study of blood T cell repertoires in COVID-19. The assay was immunoSEQ multiplex PCR, and TCRdb's table has in-frame clones only and misses some. The sample records roughly 200,000 clones, 86% being singletons. The sample comprised PBMCs or T cells enriched from blood (not recorded which). These receptors came from a man in his forties or fifties with acute COVID-19.

This chain connects TRBV5-1 to TRBJ1-5; D is perhaps TRBD1 (6 bases). This CDR3 contains 16 residues. Trimming left V 0 bases short and J 2 bases short, with 12 bases between. Germline V CDR1 and CDR2: SGHRS, YFSETQ. DNA for the CDR3: TGCGCCAGCAGCTTGGTTCCGGGGGGCCGCAATCAGCCCCAGCATTTT. Encoded protein: CASSLVPGGRNQPQHF.

The J gene is TRBJ1-5, the V gene TRBV24-1, with 8 positions matching TRBD1. Germline V gene sequence: CDR1 KGHDR, CDR2 SFDVKD. J was trimmed by 5 bases and V by 3 bases; bases with no gene match: 11. This CDR3 spans 17 amino acids. CDR3 bases: TGTGCCACCAGTGATCCGCAAATCGACAGGGGAGATCAGCCCCAGCATTTT. It encodes CATSDPQIDRGDQPQHF.

The J gene is TRBJ1-1, the V gene TRBV19; D is possibly TRBD1 (5 bases). The germline V gene has CDR1 LNHDA and CDR2 SQIVND (reference sequence). The V and J ends lost 5 bases and 3 bases respectively, with 16 bases between them. CDR3 size: 15 residues. CDR3 residues: CASSPDGAGHTEAFF. The DNA for the CDR3 is TGTGCCAGTAGTCCTGATGGGGCAGGCCACACTGAAGCTTTCTTT.

V usage is TRBV3-1 (or the pseudogene TRBV3-2) and J usage is TRBJ2-7; TRBD2 aligns across 14 bases. Looked up from germline, CDR1 is LGHDT and CDR2 is YNNKEL (reference sequence). J lost 1 base, V lost 5 bases, and 1 base had no gene match. CDR3 length equals 15 residues. In nucleotides, the CDR3 is TGTGCCAGCAGCGGACTAGCGGGAGGTTCCTACGAGCAGTACTTC. Translation gives CASSGLAGGSYEQYF.

The V call is TRBV28, the J call TRBJ1-1; 9 bases line up with TRBD1. Losses at the gene ends were 8 bases for V and 11 bases for J; bases not matched to a gene: 12. Germline V gives CDR1 MDHEN, CDR2 SYDVKM. The CDR3 spans 13 residues. CDR3 coding DNA: TGTGCCAGCCGCATTACAGGGGGCCCCGGTGCTTTCTTT. Translating it yields CASRITGGPGAFF. Full variable domain (remainder filled in from reference TRBV28 and TRBJ1-1): DVKVTQSSRYLVKRTGEKVFLECVQDMDHENMFWYRQDPGLGLRLIYFSYDVKMKEKGDIPEGYSVSREKKERFSLILESASTNQTSMYLCASRITGGPGAFFGQGTRLTVV.

Here the CDR3 reads CATSDFSTLASGELFF. The CDR3 DNA reads TGTGCCACCAGTGATTTTTCTACCCTAGCATCCGGGGAGCTGTTTTTT. This chain connects TRBV24-1 to TRBJ2-2; a possible D gene is TRBD2 (5 bases). The CDR3 covers 16 residues. Germline V gene data show CDR1 as KGHDR and CDR2 as SFDVKD. V lost 1 base and J lost 6, with 14 bases in between.

The table lists this clone with a few counts. J is TRBJ1-1 and V is TRBV7-9; D uncertain. This CDR3 is 15 amino acids long. Germline V gene lookup returns CDR1 SEHNR and CDR2 FQNEAQ (reference sequence). The V end was cut by 4 bases, the J end by 0 bases, with 12 bases between. The CDR3 sequence: CASSSFHTVNTEAFF. The CDR3 bases are TGTGCCAGCAGCTCTTTCCATACAGTGAACACTGAAGCTTTCTTT.

The genes are TRBV29-1 and TRBJ1-1; D is perhaps TRBD1 (5 bases). V lost 7 bases and J lost 8, with 14 bases in between. The CDR3 extends over 11 amino acids. The germline CDR1 and CDR2 sequences are SQVTM and ANQGSEA. This chain's CDR3 is CSARDSGEAFF. The CDR3 nucleotides are TGCAGCGCCCGGGACTCGGGAGAAGCTTTCTTT.

This chain joins TRBV29-1 and TRBJ1-1; D call uncertain. CDR1 is SQVTM and CDR2 is ANQGSEA in the germline V gene. The V gene lost 4 bases and the J gene lost 1 base, with 16 bases spanning the gap. The CDR3 is 15 residues long. For the CDR3, the DNA is TGCAGCGTTGGCCCGCGACTGCAGAGGAACACTGAAGCTTTCTTT. Translated: CSVGPRLQRNTEAFF.

The rearrangement joins TRBV27 to TRBJ1-5; D gene uncertain. The CDR3 runs to 12 residues. Germline CDR1 and CDR2: MNHEY and SMNVEV (reference sequence). V lost 3 bases and J 3 bases, leaving 3 bases between the germline ends. The CDR3 is CASSFYNQPQHF. The CDR3 DNA reads as TGTGCCAGCAGTTTCTACAATCAGCCCCAGCATTTT.

This rearrangement joins TRBV19 to TRBJ1-1; D gene unclear. This CDR3 region has 13 residues. The ends were cut back, 6 bases at V and 0 bases at J, with 8 bases in the middle. The germline V gene has CDR1 LNHDA and CDR2 SQIVND (reference sequence). In nucleotides, the CDR3 is TGTGCCAGTAGCCAGCGTATGAACACTGAAGCTTTCTTT. Translation gives CASSQRMNTEAFF.

The chain carries TRBV5-1 and TRBJ2-5; D call uncertain. Germline CDR1 SGHRS, CDR2 YFSETQ. V lost 5 bases and J 3 bases, leaving 20 bases between the germline ends. There are 16 residues in the CDR3. The DNA of the CDR3 is TGCGCCAGCAGTTCCTACCGAATAAGAGATGAAGAGACCCAGTACTTC. Translation: CASSSYRIRDEETQYF.

The chain carries TRBV6-4 and TRBJ1-5; 8 nucleotides align to TRBD1. J was trimmed by 2 bases and V by 4 bases; bases with no gene match: 4. The CDR3 spans 15 residues. Looked up from germline, CDR1 is MRHNA and CDR2 is SNTAGT. CDR3 sequence reads: CASSATGGGNQPQHF. The CDR3 nucleotides read TGTGCCAGCAGTGCAACAGGGGGAGGCAATCAGCCCCAGCATTTT.

The rearrangement uses TRBV27 and TRBJ1-3; tentative D call: TRBD1 (5 bases). Germline V gives CDR1 MNHEY, CDR2 SMNVEV (reference sequence). There are 14 residues in the CDR3. V was trimmed by 3 bases and J by 7 bases, leaving 13 bases between them. CDR3 protein: CASSLRFGGNTIYF. The CDR3 bases are TGTGCCAGCAGTTTGAGGTTCGGGGGGAACACCATATATTTT.

The genes are TRBV7-2 and TRBJ1-1, with D perhaps TRBD1 (5 bases). Trimming removed 1 base from V and 0 bases from J, with 9 bases in between. This CDR3 has 15 residues. Germline lookup yields CDR1 SGHTA and CDR2 FQGNSA. CDR3 bases: TGTGCCAGCAGCTTAGGGGGCGGAATGAACACTGAAGCTTTCTTT. This translates into CASSLGGGMNTEAFF.

This clone was seen just once. The J gene is TRBJ1-1, the V gene TRBV5-1; 9 positions match TRBD1. The CDR3 runs 15 residues. The V and J ends lost 4 bases and 0 bases, in that order; junction bases with no gene match: 4. From germline, CDR1 is SGHRS and CDR2 YFSETQ. The CDR3 nucleotides are TGCGCCAGCAGCATCGGACAGGGGATGAACACTGAAGCTTTCTTT. As protein: CASSIGQGMNTEAFF.

The chain is built from TRBV4-2 and TRBJ2-1, with 10 positions matching TRBD1. The CDR3 has 16 residues. Trimming cost V 2 bases and J 7 bases; bases outside gene matches: 8. Per germline, CDR1 LGHNA and CDR2 YNFKEQ. The CDR3 DNA is TGTGCCAGCAGCCAACGAGGAGGGACAGGGGCGAATGAGCAGTTCTTC. Translated: CASSQRGGTGANEQFF.

This clone was found once. The chain recombines TRBV6-5 with TRBJ2-1; 12 nucleotides line up with TRBD1. Germline assignment: CDR1 MNHEY and CDR2 SVGAGI. This CDR3 has 16 amino acids. The V gene end was trimmed by 1 base and the J gene end by 8 bases; junction bases not matched to a gene: 6. The CDR3 sequence: CASSYFPGQGADEQFF. CDR3 bases: TGTGCCAGCAGTTACTTCCCGGGACAGGGGGCTGATGAGCAGTTCTTC.

The V gene is TRBV28, the J gene TRBJ2-1, with 13 bases fitting TRBD2. Looked up from germline, CDR1 is MDHEN and CDR2 is SYDVKM. V dropped 11 bases and J dropped 9; count of bases not matched to a gene: 10. This CDR3 spans 14 amino acids. CDR3 nucleotides: TGTGCCGGTAGACTAGCGGGAGGAGGCGGTGAGCAGTTCTTC. It codes for CAGRLAGGGGEQFF.

This clone showed up just once. CDR3 residues: CASQISGANVLTF. Here the CDR3 DNA reads TGTGCCAGCCAGATCTCTGGGGCCAACGTCCTGACTTTC. V and J are TRBV19 and TRBJ2-6; D is unresolved. This CDR3 region has 13 residues. Trimming removed 9 bases from V and 0 bases from J, with 6 bases in between. Germline-derived CDR1 and CDR2 are LNHDA and SQIVND (reference sequence).

The chain combines TRBV7-2 with TRBJ1-5; D is unclear. Trimming removed 6 bases from V and 5 bases from J, with 11 bases in between. Germline values: CDR1 SGHTA, CDR2 FQGNSA. The CDR3 consists of 13 residues. The CDR3 sequence is CASSWTRDQPQHF. The CDR3, as DNA: TGTGCCAGCAGTTGGACGAGGGATCAGCCCCAGCATTTT. Full variable domain (rest looked up from reference TRBV7-2 and TRBJ1-5): GAGVSQSPSNKVTEKGKDVELRCDPISGHTALYWYRQSLGQGLEFLIYFQGNSAPDKSGLPSDRFSAERTGGSVSTLTIQRTQQEDSAVYLCASSWTRDQPQHFGDGTRLSIL.

The chain couples TRBV5-1 to TRBJ2-7; 8 bases match TRBD2. This CDR3 spans 14 amino acids. Germline values: CDR1 SGHRS, CDR2 YFSETQ. V lost 0 bases to trimming and J lost 4 bases; unmatched junction nucleotides: 3. The CDR3 loop is CASSLGLATYEQYF. CDR3 bases: TGCGCCAGCAGCTTGGGACTAGCGACGTACGAGCAGTACTTC. Full variable domain (outside the CDR3, taken from reference TRBV5-1 and TRBJ2-7): KAGVTQTPRYLIKTRGQQVTLSCSPISGHRSVSWYQQTPGQGLQFLFEYFSETQRNKGNFPGRFSGRQFSNSRSEMNVSTLELGDSALYLCASSLGLATYEQYFGPGTRLTVT.

The chain employs TRBV7-9 and TRBJ1-1, with a tentative D call TRBD1 (5 bases). The V gene lost 10 bases and the J gene lost 1 base, with 16 bases spanning the gap. The germline V gene has CDR1 SEHNR and CDR2 FQNEAQ (reference sequence). The CDR3 extends over 14 amino acids. The CDR3 DNA reads as TGTGCCACCATTGCGGGACCGGGGAACACTGAAGCTTTCTTT. This codes for CATIAGPGNTEAFF.

The V call is TRBV30, the J call TRBJ2-2; 7 bases line up with TRBD2. The V and J ends lost 5 bases and 0 bases, in that order; junction bases with no gene match: 6. CDR1 and CDR2 (germline): GTSNPN, SVGIG (reference sequence). The CDR3 spans 15 residues. As DNA, the CDR3 is TGTGCCTGGGAGCTAGCGGTCGCGAACACCGGGGAGCTGTTTTTT. Translated, it gives CAWELAVANTGELFF.